The T cell receptor (beta chain) under discussion was sequenced for a study of T cell repertoires in cytomegalovirus infection. TCRdb re-called the reads through MiXCR, storing one row per CDR3 protein. This table has some 350,000 distinct CDR3 sequences, approximately 30% appearing once. The CDR3 covers 14 residues. CDR1 and CDR2 (germline): SEHNR, FQNEAQ (reference sequence). The V end was cut by 5 bases, the J end by 1 base, with 11 bases between. This clonotype was detected only a few times. No antigen is known for it. The sequencing used cultured PBMCs, collected from culture after CMV antigen stimulation. This receptor was obtained from a human donor in good health (CMV status not recorded). Some clones in this sample may be carry-over from other donors' samples. V and J are TRBV7-9 and TRBJ1-1, with D tentatively TRBD1 (6 bases). This CDR3 is CASSPQGSNTEAFF. Written as DNA, the CDR3 is TGTGCCAGCAGCCCGCAGGGGTCGAACACTGAAGCTTTCTTT.